The 25 T cell receptor beta chains below all came from one sample that was sequenced in a study of blood T cell repertoires in COVID-19. Profiling relied on immunoSEQ multiplex PCR, and the TCRdb table lists in-frame clones only, not all of them. The sample has around 56,000 clones, about 89% seen once. The sequencing sample was made of peripheral blood. These receptors were obtained from a man in his sixties with active or convalescent COVID-19.

Only a few counts were recorded for this clone. V is TRBV10-1 and J is TRBJ1-1, with TRBD1 identical over 8 bases. J gave up 5 bases and V 3 bases, and 2 bases lay outside the gene matches. Germline V gene lookup returns CDR1 WNHNN and CDR2 SYGVQD (reference sequence). The CDR3 consists of 13 residues. CDR3 DNA sequence: TGCGCCAGCAGTGATACAGGGGGTACTGAAGCTTTCTTT. Encoded protein: CASSDTGGTEAFF.

This clone showed up just once. The chain is built from TRBV11-2 and TRBJ1-5; 8 bases match TRBD1. The CDR3 sequence is 16 residues long. Per germline, CDR1 SGHAT and CDR2 FQNNGV. After removal of 1 base from V and 7 bases from J, the junction contained 9 bases not matched to a gene. The CDR3 nucleotides are TGTGCCAGCAGCTTAGGAGGTTTTGGGACAGGACAGCCCCAGCATTTT. This translates into CASSLGGFGTGQPQHF.

The chain combines TRBV6-5 with TRBJ2-1; 10 nucleotides line up with TRBD2. The CDR3 covers 14 residues. Germline CDR1 and CDR2: MNHEY and SVGAGI. Germline trimming cut 0 bases from V and 7 bases from J; bases unmatched to any gene: 0. Here the CDR3 DNA reads TGTGCCAGCAGTTACTCGGGACTAGCGAATGAGCAGTTCTTC. Its protein is CASSYSGLANEQFF.

The chain employs TRBV27 and TRBJ1-1; 8 positions match TRBD1. The germline gives CDR1 MNHEY, CDR2 SMNVEV (reference sequence). The CDR3 loop spans 16 amino acids. Trimming took 4 bases from V and 5 from J; bases not matched to a gene: 12. The DNA for the CDR3 is TGTGCCAGCAGTTCCCTAGACAGGGGAAGTTGGACTGAAGCTTTCTTT. The encoded protein is CASSSLDRGSWTEAFF.

CDR3 in amino acids: CASSPGGTNEKLFF. The CDR3 bases are TGTGCCAGCAGCCCCGGAGGGACTAATGAAAAACTGTTTTTT. The chain links TRBV7-2 to TRBJ1-4; D gene uncertain. The germline CDR1 and CDR2 sequences are SGHTA and FQGNSA. The CDR3 loop spans 14 amino acids. V lost 5 bases and J lost 2, with 9 bases in between.

V gene TRBV3-1 (or the pseudogene TRBV3-2) combines with J gene TRBJ1-1; 9 bases match TRBD1. Germline V gene sequence: CDR1 LGHDT, CDR2 YNNKEL (reference sequence). This CDR3 spans 14 amino acids. V lost 4 bases to trimming and J lost 4 bases; unmatched junction nucleotides: 4. The CDR3 protein is CASSRVTGGTEAFF. The CDR3, as DNA: TGTGCCAGCAGCCGCGTGACAGGGGGCACTGAAGCTTTCTTT.

This clone was found once. The genes are TRBV6-1 and TRBJ2-1; 7 bases map to TRBD1. The V gene end was trimmed by 2 bases and the J gene end by 9 bases; junction bases not matched to a gene: 7. In germline, CDR1 is MNHNS, CDR2 SASEGT. This CDR3 contains 14 residues. The CDR3 loop reads CASSELQGSGEQFF. The CDR3 nucleotides are TGTGCCAGCAGTGAACTACAGGGGTCGGGTGAGCAGTTCTTC.

J is TRBJ2-1 and V is TRBV5-1; tentatively, D is TRBD2 (5 bases). Germline V gene sequence: CDR1 SGHRS, CDR2 YFSETQ. CDR3 size: 15 residues. The V gene lost 0 bases and the J gene lost 2 bases, with 9 bases spanning the gap. The CDR3: CASSLVGDTYNEQFF. CDR3 bases: TGCGCCAGCAGCTTGGTCGGGGATACCTACAATGAGCAGTTCTTC.

V gene TRBV29-1 combines with J gene TRBJ1-4, with 7 bases lining up with TRBD1. J gave up 5 bases and V 6 bases, and 6 bases lay outside the gene matches. The CDR3 is made up of 13 amino acids. Germline V gene data show CDR1 as SQVTM and CDR2 as ANQGSEA. CDR3: CSVILQGNEKLFF. CDR3 DNA sequence: TGCAGCGTGATTCTACAGGGGAATGAAAAACTGTTTTTT.

The chain combines TRBV6-5 with TRBJ2-5; 7 positions agree with TRBD2. The CDR3 runs to 13 residues. Unmatched junction bases numbered 6, after V lost 6 bases and J lost 5 bases. Germline V gene sequence: CDR1 MNHEY, CDR2 SVGAGI. The CDR3 protein is CASSRTSGETQYF. CDR3 nucleotide sequence: TGTGCCAGCAGCAGGACTAGTGGGGAGACCCAGTACTTC.

The V and J genes are TRBV15 and TRBJ2-1; 8 bases map to TRBD2. This CDR3 has 17 amino acids. V shed 0 bases, J shed 7 bases, and the junction held 11 bases outside the gene matches. Germline values: CDR1 LNHNV, CDR2 YYDKDF (reference sequence). In nucleotides, the CDR3 is TGTGCCACCAGCAGAGATATTAATAGCGGGACGATTAATGAGCAGTTCTTC. Its translation is CATSRDINSGTINEQFF.

The V gene is TRBV25-1, the J gene TRBJ2-5; TRBD1 might be the D (6 bases). V was pared by 6 bases and J by 5 bases, with 10 bases between. CDR1 MGHDK and CDR2 SYGVNS come from the germline V gene. The CDR3 sequence is 12 residues long. CDR3: CASSLRGETQYF. The CDR3 region has the DNA TGTGCCAGCAGCCTAAGGGGGGAGACCCAGTACTTC.

The J gene is TRBJ1-3, the V gene TRBV7-9, with 9 positions matching TRBD1. V lost 5 bases, J lost 3 bases, and 5 bases stayed unmatched. This CDR3 is built from 15 residues. CDR1 is SEHNR, CDR2 FQNEAQ, per germline (reference sequence). CDR3 residues: CASSLDRGSGNTIYF. The CDR3 DNA follows: TGTGCCAGCAGCCTGGACAGGGGAAGTGGAAACACCATATATTTT. Full variable domain (remainder filled in from reference TRBV7-9 and TRBJ1-3): DTGVSQNPRHKITKRGQNVTFRCDPISEHNRLYWYRQTLGQGPEFLTYFQNEAQLEKSRLLSDRFSAERPKGSFSTLEIQRTEQGDSAMYLCASSLDRGSGNTIYFGEGSWLTVV.

V and J are TRBV10-3 and TRBJ2-2, with D perhaps matching TRBD1 (6 bases). The CDR3 is 14 residues long. V lost 6 bases and J lost 0, with 8 bases in between. Germline V gives CDR1 ENHRY, CDR2 SYGVKD. The CDR3 coding sequence is TGTGCCATCAGGGGGGACACGAACACCGGGGAGCTGTTTTTT. Translating it yields CAIRGDTNTGELFF.

This rearrangement joins TRBV24-1 to TRBJ1-2; 7 nucleotides line up with TRBD1. After removal of 7 bases from V and 5 bases from J, the junction contained 6 bases not matched to a gene. Germline assignment: CDR1 KGHDR and CDR2 SFDVKD. This CDR3 spans 13 amino acids. CDR3 sequence (DNA): TGTGCCACCAGCCGTGGACAGGTTTATGGCTACACCTTC. Its protein is CATSRGQVYGYTF.

The chain has TRBV6-5 and TRBJ1-1; D perhaps matches TRBD1 (5 bases). Germline V gene sequence: CDR1 MNHEY, CDR2 SVGAGI. The CDR3 is 14 residues long. Between the trimmed V and J ends, which lost 2 bases and 3 bases, there was a span of 10 bases. CDR3 nucleotide sequence: TGTGCCAGCAGTTACCAGGGTGCGGACACTGAAGCTTTCTTT. The encoded protein is CASSYQGADTEAFF.

This chain uses TRBV6-5 with TRBJ1-1, with D unresolved. The CDR3 is 12 amino acids. Trimming pared 5 bases from V and 5 bases from J, leaving 9 bases between. CDR1 is MNHEY, CDR2 SVGAGI, per germline. The CDR3: CASSIRVTEAFF. CDR3 bases: TGTGCCAGCAGTATTCGGGTTACTGAAGCTTTCTTT.

The rearrangement uses TRBV28 and TRBJ1-5; D may be TRBD1 (6 bases). The germline V gene encodes CDR1 MDHEN and CDR2 SYDVKM. The CDR3 consists of 15 residues. V dropped 8 bases and J dropped 1 base, with 15 bases sitting between them. The CDR3 is CASLRPRGSNQPQHF. The CDR3 DNA is TGTGCCAGCCTACGACCCAGGGGCAGCAATCAGCCCCAGCATTTT.

The V gene is TRBV5-5, the J gene TRBJ2-7; 11 bases align to TRBD2. Germline CDR1 is SGHKS and CDR2 is YYEKEE (reference sequence). This CDR3 comprises 15 residues. V dropped 3 bases and J dropped 2; count of bases not matched to a gene: 4. The CDR3 reads CASSSLTSGAYEQYF. CDR3 sequence (DNA): TGTGCCAGCAGCTCCCTGACTAGCGGGGCCTACGAGCAGTACTTC.

This clone was seen only once. V gene TRBV30 combines with J gene TRBJ2-7, with 9 positions matching TRBD1. The CDR3 runs to 15 residues. CDR1 and CDR2 from the germline V gene are GTSNPN and SVGIG (reference sequence). Trimming removed 5 bases from V and 4 bases from J; junction bases left unmatched: 12. CDR3 region: CAWVAYGTGKYEQYF. CDR3 coding DNA: TGTGCCTGGGTCGCATATGGGACAGGGAAATACGAGCAGTACTTC.

This clone was seen just once. This chain connects TRBV5-6 to TRBJ2-1; TRBD1 agrees at 8 bases. Per germline, CDR1 SGHDT and CDR2 YYEEEE. The CDR3 runs 12 residues. Losses at the gene ends were 3 bases for V and 14 bases for J; bases not matched to a gene: 7. For the CDR3, the DNA is TGTGCCAGCAGCTATGACAGGGGCGGAAAGTTCTTC. Translating it yields CASSYDRGGKFF.

This clone was counted only a few times. Additional DNA sequences in this sample encode the identical CDR3. The chain couples TRBV27 to TRBJ1-3; tentatively, D is TRBD1 (5 bases). CDR1 is MNHEY and CDR2 is SMNVEV in the germline V gene (reference sequence). The CDR3 is made up of 14 amino acids. Trimming cost V 3 bases and J 4 bases, with 10 bases left between them. The CDR3, as DNA: TGTGCCAGCAGTTTCGGCAGGGCAGGAAACACCATATATTTT. Its protein product is CASSFGRAGNTIYF.

The chain recombines TRBV27 with TRBJ1-1, with TRBD1 identical over 7 bases. Per the germline V gene, CDR1 is MNHEY and CDR2 is SMNVEV (reference sequence). The ends lost 8 bases at V and 0 bases at J; junction bases unmatched: 3. The CDR3 runs 13 residues. This chain's CDR3 is CASGDSMNTEAFF. Here the CDR3 DNA reads TGTGCCAGCGGGGACAGCATGAACACTGAAGCTTTCTTT.

The J gene is TRBJ1-5, the V gene TRBV5-6; TRBD1 aligns across 10 bases. CDR3 length equals 15 residues. Germline V gives CDR1 SGHDT, CDR2 YYEEEE. V dropped 5 bases and J dropped 7; count of bases not matched to a gene: 9. This CDR3 reads CASSLRTGGRQPQHF. In DNA form, the CDR3 reads TGTGCCAGCAGTTTGAGGACAGGGGGACGGCAGCCCCAGCATTTT.

The chain combines TRBV6-2 or TRBV6-3 with TRBJ1-1; D uncertain. Germline values: CDR1 MNHEY, CDR2 SVGEGT. V was shortened by 6 bases and J by 1 base, with 12 bases between the two germline ends. CDR3 length: 14 residues. The CDR3: CASSKSRQNTEAFF. The CDR3 DNA reads TGTGCCAGCAGCAAGAGCCGACAGAACACTGAAGCTTTCTTT.